A selection of T cell receptor beta chains follows, all from one sample in a study of CD8 T cells in ankylosing spondylitis. TCRdb itself ran the 5' RACE reads through MiXCR, one entry per CDR3 protein. The table includes 250,000 to 350,000 distinct CDR3 sequences, about 19% detected once. The sample taken for sequencing was blood, either unsorted or a sorted T cell fraction (not recorded which). The receptor set was obtained from a male donor with ankylosing spondylitis or in good health (not recorded which). The CDR3 runs from the conserved cysteine through the conserved F or W. Each record gives: CDR3 length, D gene, J gene, clone size, V gene, CDR3 DNA, CDR3 protein. D genes are given only for firm matches. Some rows mark clone size as missing; the rest say once, few, many or name a class of expanded clone.

12 | TRBD2 | TRBJ2-3 | many | TRBV9 | TGTGCCAGCAGCATGCGGGGGGATACGCAGTATTTT | CASSMRGDTQYF
13 | . | TRBJ1-2 | . | TRBV20-1 | TGCAGTGGGCTACGAGGCTCCTCGGTTGGCTACACCTTC | CSGLRGSSVGYTF
15 | . | TRBJ2-5 | few | TRBV20-1 | TGCAGTGCTAGGGTTGGGCCGGGACTCCAAAGGACCCAGTACTTC | CSARVGPGLQRTQYF
15 | TRBD1 | TRBJ2-3 | few | TRBV3-1 | TGTGCCAGCAGCCCGCAAGGTCAGGGGGTCGATACGCAGTATTTT | CASSPQGQGVDTQYF
13 | . | TRBJ2-5 | many | TRBV29-1 | TGCAGCGTTTACGGACAAATGCAGGAGACCCAGTACTTC | CSVYGQMQETQYF
16 | . | TRBJ2-4 | few | TRBV12-3/TRBV12-4 | TGTGCCAGCAGTTCCTACAGGGAAAGAGCCAAAAACATTCAGTACTTC | CASSSYRERAKNIQYF
15 | . | TRBJ1-4 | many | TRBV6-5 | TGTGCCAGCAGTTCCGGTGAACCTAGTAATGAAAAACTGTTTTTT | CASSSGEPSNEKLFF
18 | TRBD2 | TRBJ2-1 | many | TRBV24-1 | TGTGCCACCAGTGGGTCAGGTATCGGCGGGGGGTTATACAATGAGCAGTTCTTC | CATSGSGIGGGLYNEQFF
18 | TRBD2 | TRBJ2-3 | . | TRBV6-1 | TGTGCCAGCAGCCGGACTAGCGGGGGGCGCGCACCCACAGATACGCAGTATTTT | CASSRTSGGRAPTDTQYF
16 | . | TRBJ1-5 | once | TRBV20-1 | TGCTGTGCTAGAAGCGCCAATGGCAGACTGAATCAGCCCCAGCATTTT | CCARSANGRLNQPQHF
16 | TRBD1 | TRBJ2-4 | many | TRBV5-5 | TGTGCCAGCAGCTTACAGGGGGAAGTTGGGAAAAACATTCAGTACTTC | CASSLQGEVGKNIQYF
10 | . | TRBJ1-2 | many | TRBV7-9 | TGTGCCAGCAGTAGTCAGGGCTACACCTTC | CASSSQGYTF
13 | . | TRBJ1-4 | . | TRBV6-1 | TGTGCCAGCAGACTTAACAGGGATGAAAAACTGTTTTTT | CASRLNRDEKLFF
15 | . | TRBJ2-1 | few | TRBV5-1 | TGCGCCAGCAGCTTGGATAGGGGACCCTACAATGAGCAGTTCTTC | CASSLDRGPYNEQFF
13 | . | TRBJ2-3 | . | TRBV29-1 | TGCAGCGTTGAAGATCCGGGGACAGATACGCAGTATTTT | CSVEDPGTDTQYF
13 | . | TRBJ2-3 | many | TRBV5-1 | TGCGCCAGCACCCAAGGCGGGACAGATACGCAGTATTTT | CASTQGGTDTQYF
11 | TRBD1 | TRBJ2-3 | . | TRBV7-3 | TGTGCCAGCAGCGAAGGGGACAGGCAGTATTTT | CASSEGDRQYF
15 | . | TRBJ2-1 | many | TRBV12-3/TRBV12-4 | TGTGCCAGCAGCCCAGGGGCACCTGAATACAATGAGCAGTTCTTC | CASSPGAPEYNEQFF
13 | . | TRBJ2-5 | many | TRBV10-3 | TGTGCCACGAGCCGGGACAATAAAGAGACCCAGTACTTC | CATSRDNKETQYF
15 | . | TRBJ2-4 | many | TRBV3-1 | TGTGCCAGCAGCCAAGATCCAGTTGGGTATTCCATTCAGTACTTC | CASSQDPVGYSIQYF
14 | . | TRBJ2-3 | . | TRBV12-3/TRBV12-4 | TGTGCCAGCAGTACGGGGGCCTCTAGAGATACGCAGTATTTT | CASSTGASRDTQYF
16 | TRBD1 | TRBJ1-5 | many | TRBV20-1 | TGCAGTGCTAGAGATTCCGGACAGGGGGGCAATCAGCCCCAGCATTTT | CSARDSGQGGNQPQHF
15 | TRBD1 | TRBJ2-3 | few | TRBV5-1 | TGCGCCAGCAGCGCACCGGGACAGAGCACAGATACGCAGTATTTT | CASSAPGQSTDTQYF
11 | . | TRBJ1-2 | . | TRBV29-1 | TGCAGCGGGAGAGGGGCATATGGCTACACCTTC | CSGRGAYGYTF
16 | . | TRBJ1-6 | . | TRBV6-1 | TGTGCCAGCAGTACCCTCACGGGGGCTGGGAATTCACCCCTCCACTTT | CASSTLTGAGNSPLHF
12 | . | TRBJ2-3 | many | TRBV5-1 | TGCGCCAGCAGCTTACCTACAGATACGCAGTATTTT | CASSLPTDTQYF
14 | . | TRBJ2-1 | few | TRBV5-1 | TGCGCCAGCGGAGGGGGCTCCCACTCCAGTGAGCAGTTCTTC | CASGGGSHSSEQFF
12 | . | TRBJ2-3 | . | TRBV7-2 | TGTGCCAGCAGGGCGGTGGCAGATACGCAGTATTTT | CASRAVADTQYF
13 | . | TRBJ1-2 | . | TRBV12-3/TRBV12-4 | TGTGCCAGCAGTTTCGTGGGGGGCTATGGCTACACCTTC | CASSFVGGYGYTF
14 | TRBD2 | TRBJ2-3 | few | TRBV20-1 | TGCAGTGCGTTTCTAGCGGGGGTTTTAGATACGCAGTATTTT | CSAFLAGVLDTQYF
13 | . | TRBJ2-3 | few | TRBV7-2 | TGTGCCAGCAGCTTAGGCAGGAGGGATACGCAGTATTTT | CASSLGRRDTQYF
18 | TRBD1 | TRBJ2-4 | . | TRBV27 | TGTGCCAGCAGTTTATCCCCACAGGGGGCTCGAGCCAAAAACATTCAGTACTTC | CASSLSPQGARAKNIQYF
16 | . | TRBJ2-6 | few | TRBV7-6 | TGTGCCAGCAGCTGGGGGGGCTACTCTGGGGCCAACGTCCTGACTTTC | CASSWGGYSGANVLTF
15 | . | TRBJ2-5 | . | TRBV3-1 | TGTACCAGCAGCCAAGAAGTACTGCCGGCGAAGGGCCAGTACTTC | CTSSQEVLPAKGQYF
13 | . | TRBJ2-5 | few | TRBV20-1 | TGCAGTGCTAGCCTGGGGGGTCAAGAGACCCAGTACTTC | CSASLGGQETQYF
14 | . | TRBJ2-3 | . | TRBV12-3/TRBV12-4 | TGTGCCAGCAGACTAGACTATCCCACAGATACGCAGTATTTT | CASRLDYPTDTQYF
14 | . | TRBJ2-2 | . | TRBV12-3/TRBV12-4 | TGTGCCAGCATATGGGGGCCCGACACCGGGGAGCTGTTTTTT | CASIWGPDTGELFF
15 | . | TRBJ2-1 | . | TRBV2 | TGTGCCAGCAGCCCAGAGGCAGTTCCCTACAATGAGCAGTTCTTC | CASSPEAVPYNEQFF
12 | . | TRBJ2-5 | many | TRBV20-1 | TGCAGTGCGCCCCGTGTAGGAGAGACCCAGTACTTC | CSAPRVGETQYF
14 | . | TRBJ1-1 | . | TRBV28 | TGTGCCAGCAGTTCTCTCGGTCGGGTAACTGAAGCTTTCTTT | CASSSLGRVTEAFF
14 | TRBD1 | TRBJ1-2 | . | TRBV10-3 | TGTGCCATCAAAGAGACAGGGGATTTGGGTGGCTACACCTTC | CAIKETGDLGGYTF
19 | . | TRBJ1-6 | . | TRBV27 | TGTGCCAGCAGTTTATCGGGTGTTCGGACACAGGTCTCGGATTCACCCCTCCACTTT | CASSLSGVRTQVSDSPLHF
11 | TRBD1 | TRBJ2-4 | . | TRBV29-1 | TGCAGCGTCGGGACAGCTGGCATTCAGTACTTC | CSVGTAGIQYF
14 | TRBD2 | TRBJ2-1 | . | TRBV5-1 | TGCGCCAGCAGCACTAGACTAGCGGGAGGTGAGCAGTTCTTC | CASSTRLAGGEQFF
15 | TRBD2 | TRBJ2-3 | few | TRBV20-1 | TGCAGTGCTAGAGGACTAGCGCGCGGCACAGATACGCAGTATTTT | CSARGLARGTDTQYF
15 | . | TRBJ1-2 | few | TRBV15 | TGTGCCACCAGCAGAGACAGAGTCAGTTTCTATGGCTACACCTTC | CATSRDRVSFYGYTF
14 | . | TRBJ2-3 | . | TRBV12-3/TRBV12-4 | TGTGCCAGCAGTTTAGATTCTAGCCCCGATACGCAGTATTTT | CASSLDSSPDTQYF
15 | . | TRBJ2-1 | . | TRBV28 | TGTGCCAGCAGTTCCCTTCTTGGGGGGGCCAATGAGCAGTTCTTC | CASSSLLGGANEQFF
15 | TRBD1 | TRBJ1-5 | . | TRBV3-1 | TGTGCCAGCAGCCTCCGACAGGGTGTCAATCAGCCCCAGCATTTT | CASSLRQGVNQPQHF
11 | . | TRBJ1-1 | many | TRBV20-1 | TGCAGTGCTAGACCGACACGTGAAGCTTTCTTT | CSARPTREAFF
13 | TRBD1 | TRBJ2-2 | few | TRBV19 | TGTGCCAGCATGACAGGGTGGACCGGGGAGCTGTTTTTT | CASMTGWTGELFF
16 | TRBD1 | TRBJ2-3 | . | TRBV7-9 | TGTGCCAGCAGCTCTCCCGGGACAGGGAAACCAGATACGCAGTATTTT | CASSSPGTGKPDTQYF
16 | . | TRBJ2-1 | few | TRBV27 | TGTGCCAGCAGTTTATCTCCGGGACCCGGGTACAATGAGCAGTTCTTC | CASSLSPGPGYNEQFF
15 | TRBD1 | TRBJ2-5 | few | TRBV6-1 | TGTGCCAGCAGCGCCCGAGGGACAGGAGGAGAGACCCAGTACTTC | CASSARGTGGETQYF
14 | TRBD1 | TRBJ2-3 | . | TRBV30 | TGTGCCTGGAGTAACAGGGGTCTGGAAGATACGCAGTATTTT | CAWSNRGLEDTQYF
14 | . | TRBJ2-1 | few | TRBV20-1 | TGCAGTGCTAGAGTACGCTTTTCCTACAATGAGCAGTTCTTC | CSARVRFSYNEQFF
14 | . | TRBJ2-5 | few | TRBV28 | TGTGCCAGCACCTTCGGGACTGCACAAGAGACCCAGTACTTC | CASTFGTAQETQYF
14 | . | TRBJ1-1 | . | TRBV19 | TGTGCCAGTACCCAGAGGACGGAGAACACTGAAGCTTTCTTT | CASTQRTENTEAFF
15 | . | TRBJ1-5 | . | TRBV7-2 | TGTGCCAGCAGCTTAGACGGGAACAGGGTAAACCCCCAGCATTTT | CASSLDGNRVNPQHF
19 | . | TRBJ2-2 | few | TRBV24-1 | TGTGCCACCAGTGACGCCCCCCAGTTTTCGGATCTTCGCACCGGGGAGCTGTTTTTT | CATSDAPQFSDLRTGELFF